The 25 T cell receptor beta chains in this list originate from one sample, sequenced in a study of neurological immune-mediated disorders. A single record per CDR3 protein comes from TCRdb applying MiXCR to the 5' RACE reads. The data show about 35,000 distinct CDR3 sequences, 3.5% to 4.5% seen once. The sample was PBMCs. The origin of the receptors is a man younger than 45 with multiple sclerosis.

This clonotype was observed at least ten times. The chain uses TRBV6-5 and TRBJ2-6, with D hard to call. Per germline, CDR1 MNHEY and CDR2 SVGAGI. Between the trimmed V and J ends, which lost 2 bases and 0 bases, there was a span of 8 bases. This CDR3 has 16 residues. The CDR3, as DNA: TGTGCCAGCAGTTACCTCCAGTTCTCTGGGGCCAACGTCCTGACTTTC. This codes for CASSYLQFSGANVLTF.

This clonotype was observed at least ten times. This chain connects TRBV5-1 to TRBJ1-3, with D unresolved. Trimming cost V 4 bases and J 4 bases, with 9 bases left between them. The V gene's germline CDR1 is SGHRS and CDR2 YFSETQ. The CDR3 runs 13 residues. CDR3 nucleotides: TGCGCCAGCAGCACCTACACCGGAAACACCATATATTTT. Protein product: CASSTYTGNTIYF.

This clonotype was detected ten times or more. The rearrangement links TRBV5-1 to TRBJ2-2; TRBD1 agrees at 9 bases. The V and J ends lost 4 bases and 3 bases, in that order; junction bases with no gene match: 1. The CDR3 extends over 14 amino acids. Per germline, CDR1 SGHRS and CDR2 YFSETQ. The chain's CDR3 is CASSRTGDTGELFF. The DNA of the CDR3 is TGCGCCAGCAGCCGGACAGGGGACACCGGGGAGCTGTTTTTT.

This clonotype came up many times. The chain employs TRBV7-9 and TRBJ1-3; D is unresolved. The CDR3 is made up of 12 amino acids. With 8 bases removed from V and 4 bases from J, the gap between germline ends came to 9 bases. Germline V CDR1 and CDR2: SEHNR, FQNEAQ (reference sequence). The CDR3 is CASVTEGNTIYF. CDR3 nucleotide sequence: TGTGCCAGCGTTACTGAGGGAAACACCATATATTTT.

This clonotype was observed many times. V gene TRBV20-1 combines with J gene TRBJ2-2; D is unresolved. This CDR3 comprises 14 residues. Trimming cost V 5 bases and J 5 bases, with 15 bases left between them. Germline lookup yields CDR1 DFQATT and CDR2 SNEGSKA (reference sequence). CDR3 sequence (DNA): TGCAGTGCTGAAGAGACAAGCTGGACCGGGGAGCTGTTTTTT. Protein: CSAEETSWTGELFF.

This clonotype was counted at least ten times. This CDR3 reads CSAPGTGVNTEAFF. CDR3 coding DNA: TGCAGTGCTCCAGGGACAGGGGTGAACACTGAAGCTTTCTTT. The chain joins TRBV20-1 to TRBJ1-1; TRBD1 matches 10 bases. Per the germline V gene, CDR1 is DFQATT and CDR2 is SNEGSKA (reference sequence). CDR3 size: 14 residues. Trimming took 5 bases from V and 0 from J; bases not matched to a gene: 3.

This clonotype was observed a handful of times. The chain uses TRBV29-1 and TRBJ1-1; D ambiguous. Germline assignment: CDR1 SQVTM and CDR2 ANQGSEA. The CDR3 sequence is 12 residues long. The V gene lost 6 bases and the J gene lost 1 base, with 9 bases spanning the gap. This CDR3 is CSVRPANTEAFF. CDR3 sequence (DNA): TGCAGCGTCCGTCCGGCGAACACTGAAGCTTTCTTT.

This clonotype was recorded many times. The V gene is TRBV7-3, the J gene TRBJ2-5; D tentatively fits TRBD1 or TRBD2 (5 bases each). Trimming pared 1 base from V and 7 bases from J, leaving 10 bases between. Germline CDR1 and CDR2: SGHTA and FQGTGA. The CDR3 is 13 amino acids. Here the CDR3 reads CASSLIGGSTQYF. DNA of the CDR3: TGTGCCAGCAGCTTAATTGGGGGATCGACCCAGTACTTC.

At least ten counts were recorded for this clonotype. CDR3 nucleotides: TGTGCCAGCAGCTTGGATTTGGGCAGGCGCTATCAGCCCCAGCATTTT. Protein product: CASSLDLGRRYQPQHF. The chain links TRBV5-5 to TRBJ1-5, with D unresolved. Germline-derived CDR1 and CDR2 are SGHKS and YYEKEE (reference sequence). The CDR3 spans 16 residues. Trimming removed 0 bases at V and 5 bases at J, with 15 bases between.

Many counts were recorded for this clonotype. This chain connects TRBV6-5 to TRBJ1-2; D gene ambiguous. Per the germline V gene, CDR1 is MNHEY and CDR2 is SVGAGI. V lost 7 bases and J 5 bases, leaving 14 bases between the germline ends. This CDR3 has 13 amino acids. The CDR3 region has the DNA TGTGCCAGCAATTCTGGCGGGCAGTATGGCTACACCTTC. It codes for CASNSGGQYGYTF.

This clonotype has ten or more counts. The chain uses TRBV6-4 and TRBJ2-3; 10 bases are a match to TRBD1. V shed 3 bases and J 1 base; nucleotides not matched to a gene: 1. Germline CDR1 and CDR2: MRHNA and SNTAGT. There are 15 residues in the CDR3. The CDR3: CASSDGTGGTDTQYF. The CDR3 bases are TGTGCCAGCAGTGATGGGACAGGGGGCACAGATACGCAGTATTTT.

This clonotype was observed at least ten times. V is TRBV9 and J is TRBJ2-2; 8 bases agree with TRBD2. CDR1 and CDR2 from the germline V gene are SGDLS and YYNGEE. V lost 3 bases, J lost 3 bases, and 10 bases stayed unmatched. The CDR3 is made up of 17 amino acids. This CDR3 reads CASSASRGGPDTGELFF. DNA for the CDR3: TGTGCCAGCAGCGCGAGCCGGGGGGGCCCCGACACCGGGGAGCTGTTTTTT.

This clonotype was found many times. V usage is TRBV12-3 or TRBV12-4 and J usage is TRBJ2-4, with 15 bases lining up with TRBD2. The CDR3 covers 18 residues. V gave up 7 bases and J gave up 8 bases; unmatched junction bases: 15. The CDR3 DNA reads as TGTGCCAGCAAACTCAACAGGGGACTAGCGGGGGGATCGGACATTCAGTACTTC. This gives the protein CASKLNRGLAGGSDIQYF.

This clonotype was seen many times. J is TRBJ2-7 and V is TRBV20-1, with D possibly being TRBD2 (6 bases). Germline values: CDR1 DFQATT, CDR2 SNEGSKA (reference sequence). Trimming shortened V by 2 bases and J by 2 bases, and 13 bases separated the two germline ends. The CDR3 totals 14 residues. The CDR3 DNA sequence: TGCAGTGCTAGACCCGGGGGTGTCACCTACGAGCAGTACTTC. This codes for CSARPGGVTYEQYF.

This clonotype has ten or more counts. V usage is TRBV10-3 and J usage is TRBJ2-1, with D perhaps assigned TRBD1 or TRBD2 (6 bases each). Per the germline V gene, CDR1 is ENHRY and CDR2 is SYGVKD. CDR3 length equals 16 residues. The V end lost 3 bases, the J end lost 4 bases, and 16 bases lay between the germline ends. CDR3 sequence (DNA): TGTGCCATCAGTGACGTTGGGGGGCCCATATACAATGAGCAGTTCTTC. As protein: CAISDVGGPIYNEQFF.

In this sample, this clonotype turned up a few times. DNA for the CDR3: TGTGCCAGCAGTGAAACTAGCGGGGGGCCCAATGAGCAGTTCTTC. Its protein product is CASSETSGGPNEQFF. The gene calls are TRBV6-1 and TRBJ2-1; 12 bases are shared with TRBD2. This CDR3 contains 15 residues. From germline, CDR1 is MNHNS and CDR2 SASEGT. V lost 2 bases, J lost 6 bases, and 2 bases stayed unmatched.

This clonotype appeared many times. The CDR3 DNA is TGCAGTGCTCTAGACAGGGATGGAGGTGCAGATACGCAGTATTTT. It codes for CSALDRDGGADTQYF. The V gene is TRBV20-1, the J gene TRBJ2-3; 7 nucleotides match TRBD1. CDR1 is DFQATT, CDR2 SNEGSKA, per germline (reference sequence). V dropped 5 bases and J dropped 4; count of bases not matched to a gene: 12. The CDR3 is 15 residues long.

This clonotype was seen only a few times. Here the CDR3 reads CASSLLVRGAMNTEAFF. As DNA, the CDR3 is TGCGCCAGCAGCTTGTTGGTCCGGGGCGCCATGAACACTGAAGCTTTCTTT. The chain has TRBV5-1 and TRBJ1-1; possibly TRBD1 for D (5 bases). Germline V gene sequence: CDR1 SGHRS, CDR2 YFSETQ. The CDR3 length is 17 residues. Deletions cut 1 base from V and 0 bases from J, with 16 bases between.

This clonotype was observed at least ten times. The chain recombines TRBV5-1 with TRBJ2-1; D gene uncertain. Trimming took 0 bases from V and 8 from J, leaving 15 bases between them. The CDR3 runs 15 residues. From germline, CDR1 is SGHRS and CDR2 YFSETQ. DNA for the CDR3: TGCGCCAGCAGCTTGGAACCCAACTCGATGGATGAGCAGTTCTTC. As protein: CASSLEPNSMDEQFF.

In this sample, this clonotype turned up a few times. This chain joins TRBV20-1 and TRBJ2-2; TRBD2 matches 9 bases. CDR3 length: 14 amino acids. J was trimmed by 6 bases and V by 1 base; bases with no gene match: 3. Germline CDR1 DFQATT, CDR2 SNEGSKA (reference sequence). CDR3 bases: TGCAGTGCTAGAGTGGCTAGCGGGGCCGGGGAGCTGTTTTTT. Translated: CSARVASGAGELFF.

This clonotype was recorded at least ten times. The chain joins TRBV6-5 to TRBJ1-1; TRBD1 matches at 7 bases. V trimming: 6 bases; J trimming: 3 bases; junction bases outside the gene matches: 7. Germline values: CDR1 MNHEY, CDR2 SVGAGI. CDR3 length equals 14 residues. The CDR3 DNA reads TGTGCCAGCAGCCCCGGACAGGACTACACTGAAGCTTTCTTT. Protein: CASSPGQDYTEAFF.

In this sample, this clonotype turned up many times. The genes are TRBV7-3 and TRBJ2-4; tentatively, D is TRBD1 or TRBD2 (5 bases each). V lost 3 bases, J lost 9 bases, and 15 bases lay in between. Germline V lookup: CDR1 SGHTA, CDR2 FQGTGA. This CDR3 has 14 amino acids. The CDR3 sequence: CASSFGSEGSIQYF. CDR3 DNA: TGTGCCAGCAGCTTCGGTAGCGAGGGGAGCATTCAGTACTTC.

This clonotype was picked up many times. The chain has TRBV20-1 and TRBJ1-2; 8 bases are a match to TRBD1. This CDR3 is built from 15 residues. Germline V gene sequence: CDR1 DFQATT, CDR2 SNEGSKA (reference sequence). The V segment lost 0 bases and the J segment 4 bases; nucleotides outside the gene matches: 7. The CDR3: CSAREGDRGSYGYTF. For the CDR3, the DNA is TGCAGTGCTAGAGAAGGTGACAGGGGCAGCTATGGCTACACCTTC.

This clonotype turned up a few times. The genes are TRBV5-5 and TRBJ1-2; D gene ambiguous. V lost 4 bases, J lost 2 bases, and 15 bases lay in between. CDR3 length equals 15 residues. Germline V gives CDR1 SGHKS, CDR2 YYEKEE (reference sequence). Here the CDR3 DNA reads TGTGCCAGCAGCACCCGACCTAAAGGGAACTATGGCTACACCTTC. It is translated as CASSTRPKGNYGYTF.

In its sample, this clonotype was seen many times. V and J are TRBV5-1 and TRBJ2-1; 8 positions agree with TRBD2. V was pared by 5 bases and J by 5 bases, with 12 bases of the junction left unmatched. The CDR3 consists of 16 residues. Germline CDR1 SGHRS, CDR2 YFSETQ. Here the CDR3 DNA reads TGCGCCAGCAGGATGAAAGCGGGGGCCCCTCACAATGAGCAGTTCTTC. It encodes CASRMKAGAPHNEQFF. The full variable domain, its missing parts supplied by reference TRBV5-1 and TRBJ2-1, is KAGVTQTPRYLIKTRGQQVTLSCSPISGHRSVSWYQQTPGQGLQFLFEYFSETQRNKGNFPGRFSGRQFSNSRSEMNVSTLELGDSALYLCASRMKAGAPHNEQFFGPGTRLTVL.